This T cell receptor beta chain emerged from a study of human T cells and chemical hapten exposure. From the RACE reads, TCRdb called clonotypes with MiXCR, one entry per CDR3 protein. The sample has around 380,000 distinct CDR3 sequences; approximately 5.1% are singletons. Time point: patch test 1, 2 weeks after DPC sensitization. Treatment: therapeutic diphenylcyclopropenone sensitization with weekly scalp DPC. Donation of samples came from alopecia patients who were 18 to 70 years old and suitable for DPC. Broader study findings: The study found that PT1 expanded TCR counts correlated positively with patch test score.

In regard to this clonotype: Its matching antigen is unknown.

Germline V lookup: CDR1 SEHNR, CDR2 FQNEAQ (reference sequence). This CDR3 has 14 amino acids. V dropped 5 bases and J dropped 4 bases, with 11 bases sitting between them. Specimen: whole blood, collected in connection with sensitization to the hapten diphenylcyclopropenone (DPC). The V gene is TRBV7-9, the J gene TRBJ2-2; maybe TRBD1 (6 bases). The source is a woman aged 45-60 years with alopecia areata. Some clones in this sample may be carry-over from other donors' samples. The CDR3 sequence is CASSPGQFTGELFF. The CDR3 region has the DNA TGTGCCAGCAGCCCAGGACAGTTCACCGGGGAGCTGTTTTTT.